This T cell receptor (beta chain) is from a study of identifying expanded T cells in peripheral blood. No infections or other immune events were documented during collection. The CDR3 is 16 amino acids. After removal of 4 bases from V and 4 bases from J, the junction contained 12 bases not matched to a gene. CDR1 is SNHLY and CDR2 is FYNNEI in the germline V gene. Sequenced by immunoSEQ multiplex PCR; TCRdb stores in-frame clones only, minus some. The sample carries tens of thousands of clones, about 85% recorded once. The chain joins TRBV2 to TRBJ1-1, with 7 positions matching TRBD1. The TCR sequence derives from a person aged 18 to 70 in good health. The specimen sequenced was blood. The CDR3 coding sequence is TGTGCCAGCAGTGGGACAGGAGGGGTTGGTGGCACTGAAGCTTTCTTT. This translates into CASSGTGGVGGTEAFF. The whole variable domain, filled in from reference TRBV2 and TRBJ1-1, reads EPEVTQTPSHQVTQMGQEVILRCVPISNHLYFYWYRQILGQKVEFLVSFYNNEISEKSEIFDDQFSVERPDGSNFTLKIRSTKLEDSAMYFCASSGTGGVGGTEAFFGQGTRLTVV.